The TCR beta chain under discussion was sequenced for a study of blood T cell repertoires in COVID-19. Study-wide context: PBMCs, B-cell-depleted T cells, or T cells provided the cDNA or gDNA that made up the material.

V was cut by 4 bases and J by 6 bases, with 13 bases left in between. The CDR3 loop spans 15 amino acids. CDR1 and CDR2 (germline): MNHEY, SVGAGI. Sequencing used immunoSEQ multiplex PCR; TCRdb keeps in-frame clones, though not all of them. The sample gives tens of thousands of clones, 85% to 90% of which show up once; 8% is in the top ten. The V call is TRBV6-5, the J call TRBJ1-6; tentative D call: TRBD1 (6 bases). The sample comprised peripheral blood. The sequence was collected from a man older than 75 with active or convalescent COVID-19. The CDR3 nucleotides are TGTGCCAGCAGTTTCTACAGGGATGGTAATTCACCCCTCCACTTT. Translating gives CASSFYRDGNSPLHF.